These 17 T cell receptor beta chains were sequenced from one sample in a study of OX40 agonist ivuxolimab in advanced cancers. Library generation was performed with the immunoSEQ multiplex PCR assay. The clones in this table, taken by TCRdb from immuneACCESS, are in-frame only. Not every clone is retained; where verified, under half of the shortfall comes from an unresolved V gene, and the cause of the rest is unknown. In all, the sample holds fewer than 85,000 clones, and around 83% of those were seen once. The top ten clonotypes cover roughly 0.77% of the sample. The sequencing used CD4+ or CD8+ T cells sorted from blood, collected in a trial of the OX40 agonist ivuxolimab. Receptors originate from an adult with an advanced solid tumor such as melanoma, head and neck, liver or kidney cancer.

The chain uses TRBV5-8 and TRBJ1-5, with D hard to call. V dropped 0 bases and J dropped 0 bases, with 13 bases sitting between them. This CDR3 comprises 17 residues. CDR1 and CDR2 (germline): SGHTS, YDEGEE. The CDR3 region has the DNA TGTGCCAGCAGCTTGGCGTCCAGGACTGATAGCAATCAGCCCCAGCATTTT. This codes for CASSLASRTDSNQPQHF.

The chain carries TRBV5-4 and TRBJ2-1, with 8 bases that match TRBD2. The CDR3 contains 16 residues. The germline gives CDR1 SGHNT, CDR2 YYREEE (reference sequence). Trimming removed 0 bases from V and 2 bases from J; junction bases left unmatched: 4. This chain's CDR3 is CASSLEPGGPYNEQFF. The DNA of the CDR3 is TGTGCCAGCAGCTTGGAGCCGGGGGGGCCCTACAATGAGCAGTTCTTC.

This clone came up once. V and J are TRBV16 and TRBJ2-7; 7 bases align to TRBD1. V shed 4 bases, J shed 1 base, and the junction held 4 bases outside the gene matches. The germline gives CDR1 KGHSY, CDR2 FQNENV. CDR3 length: 14 residues. CDR3 sequence: CASSRPGQSYEQYF. Here the CDR3 DNA reads TGTGCCAGCAGCCGACCGGGACAGTCCTACGAGCAGTACTTC.

This chain uses TRBV19 with TRBJ1-1; no clear D gene. Between the trimmed V and J ends, which lost 3 bases and 0 bases, there was a span of 29 bases. The CDR3 runs 21 residues. Looked up from germline, CDR1 is LNHDA and CDR2 is SQIVND (reference sequence). The CDR3 nucleotides read TGTGCCAGTAGTATGATCGACGTTCAGTCCAGGTGGGGTACCATGAACACTGAAGCTTTCTTT. Protein: CASSMIDVQSRWGTMNTEAFF.

There are a few counts of this clone. The chain carries TRBV10-1 and TRBJ1-2, with D uncertain. Per germline, CDR1 WNHNN and CDR2 SYGVQD (reference sequence). This CDR3 has 13 residues. With 2 bases removed from V and 8 bases from J, the gap between germline ends came to 12 bases. CDR3 residues: CASSEGGRGGYTF. CDR3 DNA sequence: TGCGCCAGCAGTGAGGGCGGACGAGGAGGCTACACCTTC.

The rearrangement links TRBV11-2 to TRBJ1-4, with TRBD1 matching over 9 bases. The length of the CDR3 is 15 residues. Germline V gene sequence: CDR1 SGHAT, CDR2 FQNNGV. The ends lost 6 bases at V and 5 bases at J; junction bases unmatched: 7. CDR3 coding DNA: TGTGCCAGCAGTCGCTCCGGGACAGGGAATGAAAAACTGTTTTTT. This sequence encodes CASSRSGTGNEKLFF.

The genes are TRBV5-1 and TRBJ2-7; 8 positions agree with TRBD1. The CDR3 totals 14 residues. Germline values: CDR1 SGHRS, CDR2 YFSETQ. V was clipped by 4 bases and J by 9 bases; unmatched bases: 12. The CDR3 is CASSTGTGGPPQYF. Here the CDR3 DNA reads TGCGCCAGCAGCACCGGGACAGGAGGCCCCCCGCAGTACTTC.

The gene calls are TRBV2 and TRBJ1-5; TRBD1 matches at 11 bases. This CDR3 contains 15 residues. CDR1 and CDR2 from the germline V gene are SNHLY and FYNNEI. With 4 bases clipped from V and 7 bases from J, the junction kept 6 bases outside the gene matches. The CDR3 loop is CASSVGTGGGQPQHF. The CDR3 DNA sequence: TGTGCCAGCAGTGTCGGGACAGGGGGAGGACAGCCCCAGCATTTT.

This clone appeared a single time. The rearrangement uses TRBV18 and TRBJ1-1; D unresolved. Per germline, CDR1 KGHSH and CDR2 LQKENI. This CDR3 is 15 amino acids long. V lost 3 bases and J lost 4, with 15 bases in between. This chain's CDR3 is CASSPSEAWGTEAFF. The CDR3 DNA sequence: TGTGCCAGCTCACCGTCTGAGGCCTGGGGCACTGAAGCTTTCTTT.

The chain is built from TRBV19 and TRBJ2-3; 7 bases agree with TRBD1. Per the germline V gene, CDR1 is LNHDA and CDR2 is SQIVND (reference sequence). J was trimmed by 2 bases and V by 6 bases; bases with no gene match: 5. The CDR3 loop spans 14 amino acids. The DNA of the CDR3 is TGTGCCAGTAGCCGACAGGGAATCACAGATACGCAGTATTTT. This gives the protein CASSRQGITDTQYF.

V is TRBV7-2 and J is TRBJ2-1; the D call may be TRBD1 or TRBD2 (5 bases each). This CDR3 has 19 amino acids. V was trimmed by 5 bases and J by 1 base, leaving 24 bases between them. Looked up from germline, CDR1 is SGHTA and CDR2 is FQGNSA. Here the CDR3 reads CASSRREGPVSGSYNEQFF. CDR3 sequence (DNA): TGTGCCAGCAGCAGGAGAGAGGGCCCAGTCTCAGGGTCCTACAATGAGCAGTTCTTC.

The V gene is TRBV30, the J gene TRBJ1-2; D is perhaps TRBD1 (6 bases). CDR1 and CDR2 from the germline V gene are GTSNPN and SVGIG (reference sequence). This CDR3 spans 13 amino acids. The V and J ends lost 2 bases and 6 bases respectively, with 13 bases between them. The CDR3 is CAWSKVQGNGYTF. The CDR3 region has the DNA TGTGCCTGGAGTAAAGTTCAGGGGAATGGCTACACCTTC.

This sequence joins TRBV5-4 and TRBJ2-6; TRBD1 agrees at 10 bases. The CDR3 totals 19 residues. Germline trimming cut 3 bases from V and 3 bases from J; bases unmatched to any gene: 12. Germline CDR1 and CDR2: SGHNT and YYREEE (reference sequence). Here the CDR3 DNA reads TGTGCCAGCAGCTCGAGCCGGGACAGGGGAGTAGGTGGGGCCAACGTCCTGACTTTC. Residues: CASSSSRDRGVGGANVLTF. Supplemented by reference TRBV5-4 and TRBJ2-6, the full variable domain reads ETGVTQSPTHLIKTRGQQVTLRCSSQSGHNTVSWYQQALGQGPQFIFQYYREEENGRGNFPPRFSGLQFPNYSSELNVNALELDDSALYLCASSSSRDRGVGGANVLTFGAGSRLTVL.

This clone was detected only once. This sequence joins TRBV9 and TRBJ2-7; tentatively, D is TRBD1 or TRBD2 (7 bases each). The CDR3 has 14 amino acids. The germline gives CDR1 SGDLS, CDR2 YYNGEE. V was trimmed by 0 bases and J by 6 bases, leaving 13 bases between them. The chain's CDR3 is CASSVGTGLGEQYF. The CDR3, as DNA: TGTGCCAGCAGCGTAGGGACAGGACTAGGCGAGCAGTACTTC.

The V call is TRBV2, the J call TRBJ2-5; 11 bases agree with TRBD1. The DNA end is more similar to TRBJ2-7, so the J call may be wrong. The CDR3 totals 13 residues. Germline V gene data show CDR1 as SNHLY and CDR2 as FYNNEI. The CDR3 DNA reads as TGTGCCAGCAGTGGGGACAGGGGGAACGAGCAGTACTTC. Protein product: CASSGDRGNEQYF.

This clone was counted once. The genes are TRBV5-1 and TRBJ1-2; possibly TRBD1 for D (6 bases). The CDR3 covers 14 residues. V was trimmed by 0 bases and J by 8 bases, leaving 14 bases between them. Germline V gene lookup returns CDR1 SGHRS and CDR2 YFSETQ. The chain's CDR3 is CASSLGQEVDGYTF. In DNA form, the CDR3 reads TGCGCCAGCAGCTTGGGACAGGAGGTCGACGGCTACACCTTC.

The chain recombines TRBV11-2 with TRBJ2-2; TRBD2 agrees at 7 bases. Germline trimming cut 1 base from V and 0 bases from J; bases unmatched to any gene: 5. Germline V gene sequence: CDR1 SGHAT, CDR2 FQNNGV. CDR3 size: 17 residues. CDR3 in DNA: TGTGCCAGCAGCTTAGTAGGTCTAGCGGCGAACACCGGGGAGCTGTTTTTT. This translates into CASSLVGLAANTGELFF.